The following is a TCR beta chain sequence with its context. This clone was observed many times. What this receptor recognizes is not known. The DNA ends 3 residues before the CDR3 does, and the rest of the CDR3 is filled in from the germline J gene. Predominantly Caucasian heritage was noted among both the CVID patients and the healthy controls. Heparinized peripheral whole blood samples of roughly 5 to 9 ml were obtained from each donor. Genomic DNA from adults with common variable immune deficiency (CVID) and from healthy adult controls was used to sequence TCRbeta CDR3 repertoires. The control group was made up of about 22 healthy adult volunteers (10 male and 12 female) whose ages ranged from roughly 20 to 75 years, with a mean age of roughly 30. Diluted blood was density-centrifuged over Hypaque 1077 or Ficoll-Paque to isolate peripheral blood mononuclear cells. Genomic DNA was extracted from unsorted mononuclear cells by Qiagen column purification or by a centrifugation-based method.

For sequencing input, CVID and control samples contributed equivalent amounts of genomic DNA. For every sample, a 60 bp segment covering the rearranged TCRbeta CDR3 region was amplified and then sequenced. The immunoSEQ assay, a bias-corrected multiplex PCR with high-throughput sequencing, was employed for TCRbeta amplification. The study's processing was this. Each unique nucleotide sequence was treated as a clone and annotated with V, D and J genes, copy number and frequency. Sequences were labeled productive if in frame, and non-productive if out of frame or containing stop codons. As previously described, clonality was computed from Shannon's entropy. The predicted amino acid sequences of productive clones were used to derive the mean CDR3 Kyte-Doolittle hydropathy. Hierarchical clustering of scaled V gene usage was performed with the R hclust function using Manhattan distance and complete linkage. Sharing of clones by CDR3 amino acid sequence was evaluated by resampling 12 repertoires per group over 100 rounds. The repertoires were screened for roughly 70 published EBV-specific TCRbeta sequences and 245 published CMV-specific TCRbeta sequences. A couple of CVID samples that yielded fewer than 10,000 sequences were excluded from the analysis, so approximately 38 CVID repertoires were retained. TCRdb carries this immuneACCESS record with in-frame sequences only. Its versions omit some clonotypes, under half of them owing to an unresolved V gene in the studies checked, with the rest unexplained. V and J calls plus clone size are reproduced from that table; the DNA served to infer D and trimming. This sample shows fewer than 60,000 clones, and none of them turns up only once. The top ten clonotypes cover 2% to 2.5% of the sample.

These data are taken from a study of T cell clonality in common variable immunodeficiency (dated by TCRdb to between 2014 and 2017). Overall study outcomes, separate from this receptor: Differences among patients in the CVID cohort limited the correlations between repertoire features and clinical complications. TCRbeta clonality was higher in CVID subjects than in healthy controls (t-test p = 0.018), and the increase was most characteristic of about a third of subjects. Healthy controls shared more TCRbeta clones with each other than CVID subjects shared among themselves (p < 0.0001). Fewer deletions and N-nucleotide insertions were reportedly observed in CVID TCRbeta sequences, and highly modified clones with 13 or more V deletions were reportedly absent from CVID TCRbeta sequences. Even though DNA input was equal, the average per sample came to about 81,820 unique sequences for controls compared with around 32,000 for CVID samples. According to the authors, figuring out what caused the increased clonality in CVID would require sequencing the repertoires of T cell subpopulations.

Measured from the cysteine to the phenylalanine, the CDR3 is 15 residues long. The 36 bases shown cover part of the CDR3, and their frame starts at base 1. V gives up 4 bases and J gives up 6 bases, and the segment between their germline ends measures 19 bases. CDR1 and CDR2, looked up from the germline V gene, are SGHDT and YYEEEE. The sample taken for sequencing was peripheral blood mononuclear cells. The clonotype originates from a person aged 18 to 70 in good health. The sequence links TRBV5-6 to TRBJ2-5, with the D gene not confidently named. The covered CDR3 bases are TGTGCCAGCAGCCCACAGCCAACAATTACAAAGACC. This gives the protein CASSPQPTITKT. The complete CDR3 reads CASSPQPTITKTQYF.